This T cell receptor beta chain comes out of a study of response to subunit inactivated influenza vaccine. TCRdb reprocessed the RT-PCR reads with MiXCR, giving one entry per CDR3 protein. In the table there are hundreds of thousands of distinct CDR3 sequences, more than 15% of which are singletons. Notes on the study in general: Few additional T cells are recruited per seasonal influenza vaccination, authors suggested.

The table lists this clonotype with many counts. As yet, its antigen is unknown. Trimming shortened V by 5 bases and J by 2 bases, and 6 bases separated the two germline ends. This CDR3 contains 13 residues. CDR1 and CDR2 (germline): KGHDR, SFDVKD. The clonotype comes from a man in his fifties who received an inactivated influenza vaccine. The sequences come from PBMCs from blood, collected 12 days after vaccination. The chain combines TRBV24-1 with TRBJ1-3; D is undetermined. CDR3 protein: CATSAGAGNTIYF. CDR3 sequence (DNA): TGTGCCACCAGTGCCGGAGCTGGAAACACCATATATTTT.